This paragraph reports one TCR beta chain. The antigen this receptor binds is unknown. No per-base quality is available; no much larger clone lies one base away. Other DNA sequences within the sample encode an identical CDR3. The time point label, as the study defines it: baseline before oral tofacitinib. From alopecia areata patients, peripheral blood was collected along with lesional scalp punch biopsies. PBMCs were isolated by density centrifugation and stained for CD3, CD4 and CD8, and CD4+ and CD8+ T cells were sorted on a FACSAria. CDR1 and CDR2 (SEHNR, FQNEAQ) derive from the germline V gene (reference sequence). CDR3 length: 16 amino acids, cysteine to phenylalanine. Only the CDR3 region is kept as DNA, spanning 48 bases read in frame from base 1. The V and J ends are trimmed by 1 base and 4 bases, leaving 11 bases between them. Libraries were made using the immunoSEQ multiplex PCR assay. To provide template for TCR sequencing, every sample had RNA extracted and reverse transcribed into cDNA. SuperScript III was used for first-strand cDNA synthesis, primed with a 2:1 mix of oligo-dT and random hexamers. A synthetic immune receptor repertoire was used to measure amplification bias, and any remaining bias was corrected computationally. Under the source paper's analysis protocol: After raw reads were preprocessed to remove errors, the CDR3 was defined following IMGT conventions as running from the conserved cysteine to phenylalanine. Clonality was computed by normalizing Shannon entropy by log2 of the number of productive unique TCRs and subtracting the result from 1. Whether scalp clones were CD4 or CD8 was inferred by matching scalp TCRbeta sequences against CD4 and CD8 repertoires sorted from blood. What TCRdb holds here is the immuneACCESS table cut down to in-frame rearrangements. Part of the clones is not present; checked against another copy, under half of the missing clones reflect an unresolved V gene, and the others are unexplained. V, J and clone size derive from that table, while D and trimming were established from the DNA sequence. The sample contains some 170,000 clones, around 63% of them found a single time. The ten largest make up 1.7% of the sample.

This sample stems from a study of CD8+ T cells in alopecia areata (dated by TCRdb to the late 2010s). Regarding the research as a whole: Treated patients were enrolled in an open-label pilot trial of oral tofacitinib at 5 to 10 mg twice daily for moderate-to-severe alopecia areata. Patients stayed on tofacitinib for 6 to 18 months and then had 6 months of follow-up off drug so that delayed response and recurrence could be assessed. To study T cell clonal expansion in alopecia areata, the researchers applied high-throughput TCRbeta sequencing to both the C3H/HeJ mouse model and human patients. On the human side, TCRbeta sequencing was run on scalp tissue and on sorted CD4+ and CD8+ peripheral blood T cells from healthy controls and from alopecia areata patients with either patchy or totalis/universalis disease. Biopsies were taken from tofacitinib-treated patients at baseline and at 4 and 24 weeks of treatment, and a later scalp biopsy was taken in several of the tofacitinib-treated patients. Clonality in the scalp was compared among normal scalp (n=4), patchy alopecia areata scalp (n=8), and alopecia totalis/universalis scalp (n=8). RNA came from the PAXgene miRNA kit for fixed scalp, the miRNeasy kit for PBMCs, and the RNeasy kit for mouse skin. Amplification of TCRbeta CDR3 regions was done by immunoSEQ multiplex PCR using 35 Vbeta forward primers and 13 Jbeta reverse primers. The research as a whole found: Compared with normal scalp, lesional scalp had higher clonality and more expanded CD8+ clones, particularly in alopecia totalis/universalis, a pattern that suggests antigenic drive. Resident alphabeta T cells in normal human skin are also sequenced, complicating scalp TCR repertoire analysis, unlike mouse skin dominated by gammadelta T cells. Shared TCR sequences between patients were less evident than in mice, which may be partly attributable to HLA diversity in the patient population.

This chain is built from TRBV7-9 and TRBJ2-6; TRBD1 is possibly the D segment (6 matching bases). The source of this sequence is a human donor with alopecia areata. Here the sequenced sample was CD4+ T cells sorted from blood, taken at week 0. The CDR3 protein: CASSLVGGSGANVLTF. The base sequence is TGTGCCAGCAGCTTAGTAGGGGGATCCGGGGCCAACGTCCTGACTTTC.